The present entry profiles one T cell receptor (beta chain) with its context. This sample was taken from a study of blood T cell repertoires in COVID-19. The wider study: T cells, B-cell-depleted T cells, or PBMCs provided the cDNA or gDNA that served as material.

Original methodology: Estimation of nucleated cell counts was performed using reference gene primer amplification. Some clones are missing from TCRdb's copy, which holds only in-frame ones; the method was immunoSEQ multiplex PCR. V and J calls and clone size are as listed in that table; D and trimming were resolved from the DNA. Among 200,000 to 250,000 clones listed, 86% were seen once. CDR1 and CDR2 (germline): MGHDK, SYGVNS. The CDR3 totals 15 residues. Trimming removed 11 bases from V and 3 bases from J; junction bases left unmatched: 13. The sequencing input was peripheral blood. This chain uses TRBV25-1 with TRBJ1-5, with TRBD1 matching over 7 bases. The receptor was isolated from a man in his thirties or forties who had recovered from COVID-19. The chain's CDR3 is CAFHPPDRSNQPQHF. As DNA, the CDR3 is TGTGCCTTCCATCCCCCGGACAGGTCCAATCAGCCCCAGCATTTT.